Listed below are T cell receptor beta chains from one sample, sequenced in a study of blood T cell repertoires in COVID-19. Here immunoSEQ multiplex PCR was the method, and the copy in TCRdb shows in-frame clones only, minus some. The data show approximately 160,000 clones, with 60% to 80% seen just once and 2.5% to 3% held by the top ten. The sequencing sample was made of peripheral blood. Source of these receptors: a man between 65 and 79 years old with acute or convalescent COVID-19. The CDR3 runs from the conserved cysteine through the conserved F or W. Each record gives: clone size, J gene, V gene, D gene, CDR3 DNA, CDR3 protein. D genes are given only for firm matches. Expanded clones are given a class, and other clones once, few, many or no size at all.

once	TRBJ2-1	TRBV27	NA	TGTGCCAGCATCTGGGGACTTGAGCAGTTCTTC	CASIWGLEQFF
NA	TRBJ2-5	TRBV4-1	TRBD2	TGCGCCAGCAGCCAAGGCCCTAGCGGGCAAGAGACCCAGTACTTC	CASSQGPSGQETQYF
NA	TRBJ1-2	TRBV9	NA	TGTGCCAGCAGCCCACGGGAGATCTTCTATGGCTACACCTTC	CASSPREIFYGYTF
few	TRBJ1-4	TRBV5-1	NA	TGCGCCAGCAGCTTGGCGGGGTGGGATAATGAAAAACTGTTTTTT	CASSLAGWDNEKLFF
many	TRBJ1-2	TRBV7-7	NA	TGTGCCAGCAGCCCGTTAGGCAGTTCGGGAGGCTACACCTTC	CASSPLGSSGGYTF
NA	TRBJ2-4	TRBV6-5	NA	TGTGCCAGCACCGAGTTACCGACCAAAAACATTCAGTACTTC	CASTELPTKNIQYF
NA	TRBJ1-2	TRBV9	NA	TGTGCCAGCAGCTCTACTATACAGGGAACTGGCTACACCTTC	CASSSTIQGTGYTF
NA	TRBJ2-7	TRBV19	TRBD2	TGTGCCAGTAGAAAAGAAGGGACTAGCGGATCCTACGAGCAGTACTTC	CASRKEGTSGSYEQYF
NA	TRBJ1-5	TRBV6-1	TRBD1	TGTGCCAGCAGGGGACAGGGCAGAAAGCAGCCCCAGCATTTT	CASRGQGRKQPQHF
NA	TRBJ2-5	TRBV25-1	NA	TGTGCCAGCAGTGAAAATAGTCAGACCCAGTACTTC	CASSENSQTQYF
NA	TRBJ2-7	TRBV18	TRBD2	TGTGCCAGCTCACCAAGAAAACAGACTAGCGTGCGGGGAGGCGAGCAGTACTTC	CASSPRKQTSVRGGEQYF
NA	TRBJ2-7	TRBV15	TRBD1	TGTGCCACCAGCAGGAACAGGGGTCCCTACGAGCAGTACTTC	CATSRNRGPYEQYF
NA	TRBJ2-5	TRBV5-1	TRBD2	TGCGCCAGCAGCTGGGGAGGGTTAGGCGAGACCCAGTACTTC	CASSWGGLGETQYF
NA	TRBJ2-7	TRBV7-2	NA	TGTGCCAGCAGCAAACAACAGGGCTACGAGCAGTACTTC	CASSKQQGYEQYF
NA	TRBJ1-2	TRBV9	TRBD1	TGTGCCAGCAGCGTCCGGACAGGGACAGACTTCTATGGCTACACCTTC	CASSVRTGTDFYGYTF
NA	TRBJ2-1	TRBV5-4	TRBD2	TGTGCCAGCAGCGGCATGACGGGGGGATCCTACAATGAGCAGTTCTTC	CASSGMTGGSYNEQFF
NA	TRBJ1-4	TRBV4-1	NA	TGCGCCAGCAGCCAGGGGCTTATCAATGAAAAACTGTTTTTT	CASSQGLINEKLFF
NA	TRBJ2-5	TRBV19	NA	TGTGCCAGTAGTCCCCGGGGCGGGGCAGGAAAGACCCAGTACTTC	CASSPRGGAGKTQYF
NA	TRBJ2-3	TRBV24-1	TRBD2	TGTGCCACCAGTGATTTGAACCCGACTAGCGGGGCTAGCACAGATACGCAGTATTTT	CATSDLNPTSGASTDTQYF
NA	TRBJ2-5	TRBV11-2	TRBD2	TGTGCCAGCAGCTTAGGCTCGATTAGCGGGGAGACCCAGTACTTC	CASSLGSISGETQYF
once	TRBJ2-5	TRBV5-4	NA	TGTGCCAGCAGCCCGCAAGAGACCCAGTACTTC	CASSPQETQYF
once	TRBJ2-3	TRBV5-1	NA	TGCGCCAGCAGCTTTATGCTAGCCAAAGATACGCAGTATTTT	CASSFMLAKDTQYF
NA	TRBJ2-3	TRBV18	NA	TGTGCCAGCTCACCACCGGCGCGGGGCTTACGGGGTACGCAGTATTTT	CASSPPARGLRGTQYF
NA	TRBJ2-7	TRBV5-1	TRBD2	TGCGCCAGCAGCTACGGGACTAGCGGGGGGACCTACGAGCAGTACTTC	CASSYGTSGGTYEQYF
few	TRBJ2-2	TRBV5-1	NA	TGCGCCAGCAGCTTGGGACAGAGCACCGGGGAGCTGTTTTTT	CASSLGQSTGELFF